This T cell receptor beta chain was retrieved from a study of T-cell memory formation after mild COVID-19. TCRdb processed the 5' RACE reads anew with MiXCR; each CDR3 protein has one entry. This table has approximately 250,000 distinct CDR3 sequences, about 16% appearing once. CDR3 length equals 15 residues. Germline V gene data show CDR1 as LGHNA and CDR2 as YNFKEQ. The V end was cut by 0 bases, the J end by 3 bases, with 11 bases between. Study-wide results and limits: Cross-reactive memory seemingly joined, as some responding clones were found in pre-infection memory. Clonal second-wave expansions that peaked on day 37 had unconfirmed SARS-CoV-2 specificity. A second wave expanding day 15 to 37 was CD4+-biased; contracting clones were balanced. Researchers report contracting CD4+ clones mostly in CM and EM, with CD8+ clones in EMRA.

The table lists this clonotype with a few counts. The target antigen is unknown. Sequencing was performed on PBMCs or a T cell subset sorted from them (not recorded which). The source is an adult woman who had mild COVID-19 (a few samples of this study predate the infection). Cell type and time point are not known. The chain uses TRBV4-2 and TRBJ1-1, with D perhaps TRBD1 (5 bases). The CDR3 bases are TGTGCCAGCAGCCAAGAGGGGGTTGGGGACACTGAAGCTTTCTTT. As protein: CASSQEGVGDTEAFF.